A single sample gave rise to the 18 T cell receptor beta chains below, sequenced in a study of blood T cell repertoires in COVID-19. Sequencing used immunoSEQ multiplex PCR; TCRdb keeps in-frame clones, though not all of them. The sample has under 200,000 clones; approximately 80% are singletons. Sequencing was performed on peripheral blood. These TCRs come from a human donor in a cohort sampled during active COVID-19.

The V gene is TRBV6-2 or TRBV6-3, the J gene TRBJ2-7, with D possibly being TRBD1 (7 bases). Germline V gene data show CDR1 as MNHEY and CDR2 as SVGEGT. The CDR3 runs 13 residues. The ends were cut back, 4 bases at V and 4 bases at J, with 11 bases in the middle. The CDR3 coding sequence is TGTGCCAGCAGTTCGGCAGGGGGGTACGAGCAGTACTTC. Protein: CASSSAGGYEQYF.

The rearrangement links TRBV3-1 (or the pseudogene TRBV3-2) to TRBJ2-2, with a tentative D call TRBD2 (5 bases). The V end was cut by 0 bases, the J end by 1 base, with 6 bases between. The germline V gene has CDR1 LGHDT and CDR2 YNNKEL (reference sequence). This CDR3 comprises 15 residues. CDR3 DNA: TGTGCCAGCAGCCAAGAAGGAGGGAACACCGGGGAGCTGTTTTTT. Protein: CASSQEGGNTGELFF.

J is TRBJ2-5 and V is TRBV5-4; 8 bases align to TRBD2. Trimming removed 0 bases from V and 4 bases from J; junction bases left unmatched: 2. This CDR3 comprises 14 residues. Germline V gives CDR1 SGHNT, CDR2 YYREEE (reference sequence). The DNA for the CDR3 is TGTGCCAGCAGCTTGGCGGGGGGGAGAGAGACCCAGTACTTC. It is translated as CASSLAGGRETQYF.

The rearrangement links TRBV25-1 to TRBJ1-2; D unresolved. The CDR3 covers 13 residues. V lost 3 bases to trimming and J lost 4 bases, with 9 bases between them. Germline CDR1 and CDR2: MGHDK and SYGVNS. CDR3 in amino acids: CASSDLAVYGYTF. The DNA of the CDR3 is TGTGCCAGCAGTGACCTAGCCGTCTATGGCTACACCTTC.

This CDR3 reads CASSDRGRQIEETQYF. As DNA, the CDR3 is TGTGCCAGCAGTGATAGGGGGCGTCAGATTGAAGAGACCCAGTACTTC. V gene TRBV6-1 combines with J gene TRBJ2-5; 7 nucleotides match TRBD1. Trimming took 3 bases from V and 3 from J; bases not matched to a gene: 10. The germline gives CDR1 MNHNS, CDR2 SASEGT. This CDR3 contains 16 residues.

The chain couples TRBV11-2 to TRBJ2-5; weak D call: TRBD2 (6 bases). From germline, CDR1 is SGHAT and CDR2 FQNNGV. V was pared by 8 bases and J by 2 bases, with 12 bases between. The CDR3 has 13 amino acids. CDR3 sequence reads: CASSRGLQETQYF. The CDR3 DNA reads as TGTGCCAGCTCAAGGGGACTTCAAGAGACCCAGTACTTC.

The chain joins TRBV5-6 to TRBJ2-7; D is perhaps TRBD1 (6 bases). Germline CDR1 SGHDT, CDR2 YYEEEE. Between the trimmed V and J ends, which lost 1 base and 6 bases, there was a span of 11 bases. The CDR3 consists of 13 residues. DNA for the CDR3: TGTGCCAGCAGCTTGTCCCAACAGGGCGAGCAGTACTTC. It specifies CASSLSQQGEQYF.

This clone was found once. The chain joins TRBV27 to TRBJ1-5; tentative D call: TRBD1 (6 bases). Between the trimmed V and J ends, which lost 6 bases and 3 bases, there was a span of 12 bases. CDR3 length: 14 residues. Germline V gene lookup returns CDR1 MNHEY and CDR2 SMNVEV (reference sequence). The CDR3 DNA reads as TGTGCCAGCAGCCCAGGGGTCAACAATCAGCCCCAGCATTTT. Amino acid sequence: CASSPGVNNQPQHF.

In its sample, this clone was seen once. The rearrangement joins TRBV5-1 to TRBJ2-1; TRBD1 matches at 8 bases. V shed 1 base and J 7 bases; nucleotides not matched to a gene: 7. Germline V lookup: CDR1 SGHRS, CDR2 YFSETQ. This CDR3 spans 15 amino acids. CDR3 DNA: TGCGCCAGCAGCTTGTACCAGGGGGCTGGGAATGAGCAGTTCTTC. Its protein product is CASSLYQGAGNEQFF.

The chain couples TRBV6-4 to TRBJ1-5; D possibly corresponds to TRBD1 (5 bases). The CDR3 runs 13 residues. Germline V gene sequence: CDR1 MRHNA, CDR2 SNTAGT. The ends were cut back, 0 bases at V and 11 bases at J, with 11 bases in the middle. CDR3 coding DNA: TGTGCCAGCAGTGACTCGATGGGGGGGGCCCAGCATTTT. Amino acid sequence: CASSDSMGGAQHF.

The J gene is TRBJ2-6, the V gene TRBV7-8; 11 bases line up with TRBD2. V gave up 4 bases and J gave up 5 bases; unmatched junction bases: 10. Germline CDR1 reads SGHVS; CDR2 reads FQNEAQ. This CDR3 has 18 residues. The CDR3 DNA reads as TGTGCCAGCAGCTCCCGGGATAGCGGGGGGGCGCGGGCCAACGTCCTGACTTTC. Translated: CASSSRDSGGARANVLTF.

The V gene is TRBV4-3, the J gene TRBJ2-5; D is possibly TRBD2 (5 bases). Per the germline V gene, CDR1 is LGHNA and CDR2 is YSLEER. This CDR3 has 16 amino acids. Trimming stripped 0 bases from V and 5 bases from J, with 16 bases between. The CDR3 loop is CASSQDSSRLGETQYF. The DNA of the CDR3 is TGCGCCAGCAGCCAAGATTCTAGCCGGTTGGGGGAGACCCAGTACTTC.

The chain uses TRBV5-1 and TRBJ2-5; D ambiguous. The CDR3 sequence is 11 residues long. The V end was cut by 4 bases, the J end by 1 base, with 2 bases between. Germline V gene sequence: CDR1 SGHRS, CDR2 YFSETQ. As DNA, the CDR3 is TGCGCCAGCAGCCTCCAAGAGACCCAGTACTTC. Translating it yields CASSLQETQYF.

The chain joins TRBV7-3 to TRBJ2-7; 8 nucleotides match TRBD1. Germline V gene sequence: CDR1 SGHTA, CDR2 FQGTGA. With 0 bases clipped from V and 3 bases from J, the junction kept 4 bases outside the gene matches. The CDR3 consists of 15 residues. CDR3 loop: CASSLTGQGDYEQYF. The CDR3 DNA reads as TGTGCCAGCAGCTTAACCGGACAGGGCGACTACGAGCAGTACTTC.

This chain connects TRBV13 to TRBJ1-6; 9 nucleotides align to TRBD1. This CDR3 is 16 amino acids long. V was clipped by 5 bases and J by 7 bases; unmatched bases: 9. CDR1 is PRHDT, CDR2 FYEKMQ, per germline (reference sequence). The CDR3 is CASSPTGGFGNSPLHF. The CDR3 DNA reads TGTGCCAGCAGCCCGACAGGGGGATTTGGAAATTCACCCCTCCACTTT.

This clone appeared once. V gene TRBV10-3 combines with J gene TRBJ2-1; 8 bases agree with TRBD2. The V gene's germline CDR1 is ENHRY and CDR2 SYGVKD. This CDR3 contains 14 residues. J was trimmed by 6 bases and V by 6 bases; bases with no gene match: 7. In nucleotides, the CDR3 is TGTGCCATCAGAGAGCGGGGGTCTTTCAATGAGCAGTTCTTC. Protein product: CAIRERGSFNEQFF.

V is TRBV18 and J is TRBJ2-7; 10 positions match TRBD1. Germline loops: CDR1 KGHSH, CDR2 LQKENI. This CDR3 spans 14 amino acids. After removal of 6 bases from V and 6 bases from J, the junction contained 8 bases not matched to a gene. The CDR3 DNA is TGTGCCAGCTCCCAGGACAGGGGGAAAGGCGAGCAGTACTTC. This gives the protein CASSQDRGKGEQYF.

In DNA form, the CDR3 reads TGCAGCGTTCAGTACCACTCTGGAAACACCATATATTTT. Translating gives CSVQYHSGNTIYF. The J gene is TRBJ1-3, the V gene TRBV29-1, with D hard to call. The V gene lost 5 bases and the J gene lost 0 bases, with 8 bases spanning the gap. The CDR3 spans 13 residues. Germline loops: CDR1 SQVTM, CDR2 ANQGSEA.